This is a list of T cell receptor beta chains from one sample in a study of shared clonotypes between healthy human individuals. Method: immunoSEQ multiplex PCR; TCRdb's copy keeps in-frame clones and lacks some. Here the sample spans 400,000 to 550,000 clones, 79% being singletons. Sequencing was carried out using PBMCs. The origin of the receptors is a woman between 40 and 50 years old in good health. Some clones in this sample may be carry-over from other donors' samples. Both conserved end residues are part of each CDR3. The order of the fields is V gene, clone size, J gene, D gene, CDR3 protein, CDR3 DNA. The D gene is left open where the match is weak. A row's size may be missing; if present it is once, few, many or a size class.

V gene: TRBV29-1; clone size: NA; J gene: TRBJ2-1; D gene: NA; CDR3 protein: CSVVTQRGDNEQFF; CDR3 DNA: TGCAGCGTTGTAACGCAGAGAGGAGACAATGAGCAGTTCTTC
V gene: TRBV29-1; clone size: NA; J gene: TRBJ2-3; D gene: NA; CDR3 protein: CSVEDPPTDTQYF; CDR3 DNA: TGCAGCGTTGAAGATCCCCCCACAGATACGCAGTATTTT
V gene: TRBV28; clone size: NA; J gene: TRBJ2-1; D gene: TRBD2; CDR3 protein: CASSSGLAGNEQFF; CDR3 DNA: TGTGCCAGCAGTTCCGGACTAGCGGGTAATGAGCAGTTCTTC
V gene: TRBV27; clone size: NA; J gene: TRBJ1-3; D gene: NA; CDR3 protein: CASSSPGTSGNTIYF; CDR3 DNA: TGTGCCAGCAGTTCGCCCGGGACGTCTGGAAACACCATATATTTT
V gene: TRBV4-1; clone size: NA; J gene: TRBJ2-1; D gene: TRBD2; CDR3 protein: CASSQPTSGSANEQFF; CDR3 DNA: TGCGCCAGCAGCCAGCCGACTAGCGGGAGTGCCAATGAGCAGTTCTTC
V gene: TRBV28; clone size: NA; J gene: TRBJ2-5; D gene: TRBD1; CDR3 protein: CASNPTGQDWETQYF; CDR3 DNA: TGTGCCAGCAACCCTACAGGACAGGACTGGGAGACCCAGTACTTC
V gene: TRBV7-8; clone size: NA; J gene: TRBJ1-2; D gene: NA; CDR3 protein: CASSFYTDLYGYTF; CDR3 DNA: TGTGCCAGCAGCTTTTACACAGACTTATATGGCTACACCTTC
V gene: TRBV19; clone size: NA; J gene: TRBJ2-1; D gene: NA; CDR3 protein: CASSIVPSPTLYNEQFF; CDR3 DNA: TGTGCCAGTAGTATAGTTCCCTCGCCGACTCTTTACAATGAGCAGTTCTTC
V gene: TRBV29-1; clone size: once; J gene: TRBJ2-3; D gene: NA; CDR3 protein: CSVEVSGGTDTQYF; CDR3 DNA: TGCAGCGTTGAAGTGTCAGGGGGCACAGATACGCAGTATTTT
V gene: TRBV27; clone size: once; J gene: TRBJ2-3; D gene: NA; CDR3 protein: CASSLGTGADTQYF; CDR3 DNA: TGTGCCAGCAGTTTAGGGACTGGGGCCGATACGCAGTATTTT
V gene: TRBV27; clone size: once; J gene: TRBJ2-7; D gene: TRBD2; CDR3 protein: CASSLSASGRRVQYF; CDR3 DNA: TGTGCCAGCAGTTTATCAGCTAGCGGGAGGAGGGTGCAGTACTTC
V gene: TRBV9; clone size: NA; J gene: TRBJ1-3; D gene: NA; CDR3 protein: CASSVERGSGNTIYF; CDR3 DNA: TGTGCCAGCAGCGTAGAGAGGGGATCTGGAAACACCATATATTTT
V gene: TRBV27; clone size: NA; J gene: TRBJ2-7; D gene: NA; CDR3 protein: CASSPRISYEQYF; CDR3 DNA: TGTGCCAGCAGTCCACGCATCTCCTACGAGCAGTACTTC
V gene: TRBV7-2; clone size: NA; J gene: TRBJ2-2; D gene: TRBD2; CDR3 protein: CASSLGGGGGGELFF; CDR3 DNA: TGTGCCAGCAGCTTAGGCGGGGGAGGAGGCGGGGAGCTGTTTTTT
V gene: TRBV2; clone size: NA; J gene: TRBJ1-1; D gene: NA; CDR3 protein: CASRKTVNTEAFF; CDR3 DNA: TGTGCCAGTCGAAAAACAGTGAACACTGAAGCTTTCTTT
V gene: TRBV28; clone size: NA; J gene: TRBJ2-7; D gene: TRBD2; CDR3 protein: CASSLQTSVGYEQYF; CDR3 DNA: TGTGCCAGCAGTCTTCAGACTAGCGTTGGGTACGAGCAGTACTTC
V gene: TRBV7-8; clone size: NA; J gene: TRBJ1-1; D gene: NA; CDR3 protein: CASSLFTKDSGFTEAFF; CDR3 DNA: TGTGCCAGCAGCTTATTTACGAAGGACAGCGGATTCACTGAAGCTTTCTTT
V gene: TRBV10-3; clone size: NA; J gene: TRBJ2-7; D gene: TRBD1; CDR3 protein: CAISGGQGAAYEQYF; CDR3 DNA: TGTGCCATCAGTGGGGGACAGGGGGCGGCCTACGAGCAGTACTTC
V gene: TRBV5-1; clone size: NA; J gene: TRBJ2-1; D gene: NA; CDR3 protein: CASSPPRGSYNEQFF; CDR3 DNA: TGCGCCAGCAGCCCCCCGAGGGGCTCCTACAATGAGCAGTTCTTC
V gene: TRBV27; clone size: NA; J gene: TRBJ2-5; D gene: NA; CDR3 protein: CASSLSRRETQYF; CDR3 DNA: TGTGCCAGCAGTTTATCTAGGCGAGAGACTCAGTACTTC
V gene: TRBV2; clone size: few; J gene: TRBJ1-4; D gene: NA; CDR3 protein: CASSESPTNEKLFF; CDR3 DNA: TGTGCCAGCAGTGAATCGCCAACTAATGAAAAACTGTTTTTT
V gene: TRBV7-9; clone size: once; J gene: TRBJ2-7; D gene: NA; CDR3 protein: CASSLVSGTSSSYEQYF; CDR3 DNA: TGTGCCAGCAGCTTAGTATCTGGTACCTCCAGCTCCTACGAGCAGTACTTC
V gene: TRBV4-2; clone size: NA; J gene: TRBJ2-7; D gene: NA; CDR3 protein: CASSQEISGTYEQYF; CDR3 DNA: TGTGCCAGCAGCCAAGAAATTAGCGGAACCTACGAGCAGTACTTC
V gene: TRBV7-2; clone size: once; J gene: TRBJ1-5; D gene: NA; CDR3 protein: CASSRDPGGNQPQHF; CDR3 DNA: TGTGCCAGCAGCCGGGACCCAGGAGGCAATCAGCCCCAGCATTTT
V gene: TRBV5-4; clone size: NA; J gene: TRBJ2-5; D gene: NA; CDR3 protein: CASTLGGRDGETQYF; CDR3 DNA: TGTGCCAGCACCCTGGGGGGTCGGGACGGGGAGACCCAGTACTTC
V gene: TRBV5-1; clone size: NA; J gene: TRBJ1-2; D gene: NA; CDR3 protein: CASSPRGGTDYGYTF; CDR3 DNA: TGCGCCAGCAGCCCCCGGGGGGGCACCGACTATGGCTACACCTTC
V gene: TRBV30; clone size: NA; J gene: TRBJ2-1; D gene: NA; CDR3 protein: CAWSVIGGIVDNEQFF; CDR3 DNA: TGTGCCTGGAGTGTAATAGGCGGGATCGTGGACAATGAGCAGTTCTTC
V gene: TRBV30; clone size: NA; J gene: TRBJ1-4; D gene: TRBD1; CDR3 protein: CAWSAPPRTGGWFGKLFF; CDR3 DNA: TGTGCCTGGAGTGCCCCCCCCCGGACAGGGGGTTGGTTTGGAAAACTGTTTTTT